Below are 6 T cell receptor beta chains sequenced from a single sample in a study of T cells in Graves' hyperthyroidism and ophthalmopathy. It was RNA transcripts that yielded the amplified TCR beta CDR3 regions. During a first-round RT-PCR of the TCR CDR3, the HTBI primer set was used. TCRdb re-called the multiplex PCR reads with MiXCR, one entry per CDR3 protein. The sample yields roughly 570,000 distinct CDR3 sequences, more than 15% seen once. Sequencing was done on a sample of blood. These receptors came from a woman aged 25 to 39 with Graves' hyperthyroidism.

This clonotype appeared once. Just one base apart from a much larger clone, this may be a read error. The chain joins TRBV20-1 to TRBJ2-1, with D hard to call. The CDR3 length is 16 residues. The V gene's germline CDR1 is DFQATT and CDR2 SNEGSKA (reference sequence). The CDR3 loop is CSAGDSDSESYNEQFF. In DNA form, the CDR3 reads TGCAGTGCTGGAGATTCCGACTCCGAATCCTACAATGAGCAGTTCTTC.

This clonotype showed up many times. DNA of the CDR3: TGTGCCAGCAGTGAAGCGCTTCGACAGGGGTTCAATCAGCCCCAGCATTTT. Translated, it gives CASSEALRQGFNQPQHF. The J gene is TRBJ1-5, the V gene TRBV2; TRBD1 matches 8 bases. Germline-derived CDR1 and CDR2 are SNHLY and FYNNEI. With 0 bases clipped from V and 3 bases from J, the junction kept 7 bases outside the gene matches. This CDR3 is 17 amino acids long.

The chain is built from TRBV27 and TRBJ2-1, with TRBD2 as a possible D gene (7 bases). This CDR3 spans 16 amino acids. V lost 2 bases and J lost 8, with 19 bases in between. CDR1 is MNHEY and CDR2 is SMNVEV in the germline V gene (reference sequence). The CDR3 bases are TGTGCCAGCAGTTTAGGGGGGGCCCACATAGTGGATGAGCAGTTCTTC. Encoded protein: CASSLGGAHIVDEQFF.

The chain joins TRBV6-5 to TRBJ2-7; D not resolved. This CDR3 has 15 amino acids. Trimming pared 0 bases from V and 5 bases from J, leaving 14 bases between. Germline V CDR1 and CDR2: MNHEY, SVGAGI. The CDR3, as DNA: TGTGCCAGCAGTTACTCGACGAGTTCTGTCGACGAGCAGTACTTC. The encoded protein is CASSYSTSSVDEQYF.

The V call is TRBV20-1, the J call TRBJ1-2; possibly TRBD1 for D (6 bases). Looked up from germline, CDR1 is DFQATT and CDR2 is SNEGSKA (reference sequence). Trimming pared 5 bases from V and 5 bases from J, leaving 15 bases between. This CDR3 spans 13 amino acids. CDR3 in amino acids: CSAHYGGSYGYTF. The CDR3 nucleotides are TGCAGTGCTCATTACGGGGGCAGTTATGGCTACACCTTC.

Comment on this clonotype: This could be a read error, since a much larger clone is one nucleotide away. The rearrangement links TRBV13 to TRBJ2-7, with TRBD1 matching over 8 bases. Unmatched junction bases numbered 12, after V lost 5 bases and J lost 0 bases. The length of the CDR3 is 17 residues. The germline V gene encodes CDR1 PRHDT and CDR2 FYEKMQ (reference sequence). The CDR3 reads CASSPTRQGTGSYEQYF. CDR3 sequence (DNA): TGTGCCAGCAGCCCTACCCGACAGGGGACGGGCTCCTACGAGCAGTACTTC.